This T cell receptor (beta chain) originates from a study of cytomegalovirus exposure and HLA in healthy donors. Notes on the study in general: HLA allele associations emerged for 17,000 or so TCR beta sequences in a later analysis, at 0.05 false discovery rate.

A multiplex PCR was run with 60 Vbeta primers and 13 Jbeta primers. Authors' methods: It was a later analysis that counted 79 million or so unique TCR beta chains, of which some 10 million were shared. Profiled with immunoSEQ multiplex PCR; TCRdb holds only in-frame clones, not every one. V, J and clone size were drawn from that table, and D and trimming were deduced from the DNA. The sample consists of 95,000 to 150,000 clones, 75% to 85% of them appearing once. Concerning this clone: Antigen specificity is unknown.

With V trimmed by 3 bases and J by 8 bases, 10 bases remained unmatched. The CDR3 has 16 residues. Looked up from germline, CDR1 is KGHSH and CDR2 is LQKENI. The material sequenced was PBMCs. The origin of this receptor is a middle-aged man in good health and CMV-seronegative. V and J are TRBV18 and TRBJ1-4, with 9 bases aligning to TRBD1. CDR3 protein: CASSPILRQGGEKLFF. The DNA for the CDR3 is TGTGCCAGCTCACCGATCCTGAGACAGGGGGGCGAAAAACTGTTTTTT. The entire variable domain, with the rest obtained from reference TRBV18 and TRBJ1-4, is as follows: NAGVMQNPRHLVRRRGQEARLRCSPMKGHSHVYWYRQLPEEGLKFMVYLQKENIIDESGMPKERFSAEFPKEGPSILRIQQVVRGDSAAYFCASSPILRQGGEKLFFGSGTQLSVL.